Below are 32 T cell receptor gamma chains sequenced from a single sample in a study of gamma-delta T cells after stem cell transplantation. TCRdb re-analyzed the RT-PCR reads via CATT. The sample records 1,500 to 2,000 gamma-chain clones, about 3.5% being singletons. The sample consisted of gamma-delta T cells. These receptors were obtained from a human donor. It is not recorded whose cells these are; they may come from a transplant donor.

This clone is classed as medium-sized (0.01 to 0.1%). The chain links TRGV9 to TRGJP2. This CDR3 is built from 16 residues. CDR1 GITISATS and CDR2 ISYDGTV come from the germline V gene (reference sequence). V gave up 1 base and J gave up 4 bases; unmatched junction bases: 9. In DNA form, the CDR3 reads TGTGCCTTGTGGGAGGTCTCGTGCGATAGTGATTGGATCAAGACGTTT. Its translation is CALWEVSCDSDWIKTF.

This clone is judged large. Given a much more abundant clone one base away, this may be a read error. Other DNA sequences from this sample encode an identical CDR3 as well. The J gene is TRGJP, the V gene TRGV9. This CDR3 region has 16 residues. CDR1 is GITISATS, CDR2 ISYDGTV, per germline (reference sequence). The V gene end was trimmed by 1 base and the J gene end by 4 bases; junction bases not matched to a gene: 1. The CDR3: CALWEVQELGKKIKVF. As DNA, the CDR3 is TGTGCCTTGTGGGAGGTACAAGAGTTGGGCAAAAAAATCAAGGTATTT.

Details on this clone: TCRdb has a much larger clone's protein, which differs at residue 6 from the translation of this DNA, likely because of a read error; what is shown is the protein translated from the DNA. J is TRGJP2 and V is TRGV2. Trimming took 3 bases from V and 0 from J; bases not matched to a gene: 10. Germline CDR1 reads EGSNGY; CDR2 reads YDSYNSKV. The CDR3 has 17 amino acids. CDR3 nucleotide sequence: TGTGCCACCTGGGACAGCCAGCCTTATAGTAGTGATTGGATCAAGACGTTT. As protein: CATWDSQPYSSDWIKTF.

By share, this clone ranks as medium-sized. The CDR3 DNA sequence: TGTGCCACCTGGGACGGGCCTAAAAGCTATTATAAGAAACTCTTT. It encodes CATWDGPKSYYKKLF. V gene TRGV2 combines with J gene TRGJ1 or TRGJ2. The CDR3 loop spans 15 amino acids. Germline loops: CDR1 EGSNGY, CDR2 YDSYNSKV. V lost 0 bases and J lost 4; bases outside the gene matches: 9.

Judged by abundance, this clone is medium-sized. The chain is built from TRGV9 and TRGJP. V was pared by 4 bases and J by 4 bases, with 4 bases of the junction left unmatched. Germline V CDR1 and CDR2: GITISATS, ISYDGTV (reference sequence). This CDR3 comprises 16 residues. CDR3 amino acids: CALWDAQELGKKIKVF. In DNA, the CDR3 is TGTGCCTTGTGGGATGCACAAGAGTTGGGCAAAAAAATCAAGGTATTT.

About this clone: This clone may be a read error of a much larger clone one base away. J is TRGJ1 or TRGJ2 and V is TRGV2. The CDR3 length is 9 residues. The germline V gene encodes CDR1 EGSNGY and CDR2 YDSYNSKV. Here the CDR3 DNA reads TGTGCCCCCTCGGATAAGGAACTCTTT. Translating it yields CAPSDKELF.

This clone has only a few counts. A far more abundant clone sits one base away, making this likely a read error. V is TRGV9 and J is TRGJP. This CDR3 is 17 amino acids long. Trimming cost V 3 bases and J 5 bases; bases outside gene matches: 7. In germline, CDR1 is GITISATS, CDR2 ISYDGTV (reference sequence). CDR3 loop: CALWETLEELGKKIKVF. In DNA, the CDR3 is TGTGCCTTGTGGGAGACACTAGAAGAGTTGGGCAAAAAAATCAAGGTATTT.

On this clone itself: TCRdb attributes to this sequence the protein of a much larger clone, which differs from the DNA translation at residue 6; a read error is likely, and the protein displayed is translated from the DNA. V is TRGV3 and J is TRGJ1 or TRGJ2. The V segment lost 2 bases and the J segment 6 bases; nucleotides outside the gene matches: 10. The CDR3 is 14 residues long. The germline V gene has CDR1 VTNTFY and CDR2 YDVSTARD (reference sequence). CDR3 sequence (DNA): TGTGCCACCTGGGACAAGTTTCGGGGTTATAAGAAACTCTTT. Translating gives CATWDKFRGYKKLF.

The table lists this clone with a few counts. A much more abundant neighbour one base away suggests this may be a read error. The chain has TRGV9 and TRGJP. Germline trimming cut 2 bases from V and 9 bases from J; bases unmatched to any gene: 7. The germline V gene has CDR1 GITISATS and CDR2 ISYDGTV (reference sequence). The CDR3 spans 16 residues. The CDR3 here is CALWEENGLGKKIKVF. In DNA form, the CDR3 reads TGTGCCTTGTGGGAGGAGAACGGGTTGGGCAAAAAAATCAAGGTATTT.

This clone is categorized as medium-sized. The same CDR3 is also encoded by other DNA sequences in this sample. The CDR3: CATWDGGYSSDWIKTF. The CDR3, as DNA: TGTGCCACCTGGGACGGCGGATATAGTAGTGATTGGATCAAGACGTTT. This chain connects TRGV2 to TRGJP2. The CDR3 loop spans 16 amino acids. V was clipped by 1 base and J by 0 bases; unmatched bases: 5. Germline loops: CDR1 EGSNGY, CDR2 YDSYNSKV.

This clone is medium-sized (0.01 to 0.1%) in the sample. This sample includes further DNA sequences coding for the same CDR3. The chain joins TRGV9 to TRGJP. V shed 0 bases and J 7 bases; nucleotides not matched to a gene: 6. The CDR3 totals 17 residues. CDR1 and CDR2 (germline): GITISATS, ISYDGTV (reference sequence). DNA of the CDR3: TGTGCCTTGTGGGAGGTGATCGGTGAGTTGGGCAAAAAAATCAAGGTATTT. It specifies CALWEVIGELGKKIKVF.

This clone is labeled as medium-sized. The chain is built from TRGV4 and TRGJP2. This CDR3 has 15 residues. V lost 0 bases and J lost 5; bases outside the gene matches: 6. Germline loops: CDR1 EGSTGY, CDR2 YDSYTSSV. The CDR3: CATWDGPGSDWIKTF. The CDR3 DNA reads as TGTGCCACCTGGGATGGGCCGGGGAGTGATTGGATCAAGACGTTT.

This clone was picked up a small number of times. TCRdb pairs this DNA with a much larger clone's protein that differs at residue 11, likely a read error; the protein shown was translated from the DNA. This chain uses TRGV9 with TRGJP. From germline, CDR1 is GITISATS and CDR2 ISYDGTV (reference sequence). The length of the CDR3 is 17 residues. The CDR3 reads CALWEDRQELSKKIKVF. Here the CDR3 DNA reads TGTGCCTTGTGGGAAGACAGGCAAGAGTTGAGCAAAAAAATCAAGGTATTT.

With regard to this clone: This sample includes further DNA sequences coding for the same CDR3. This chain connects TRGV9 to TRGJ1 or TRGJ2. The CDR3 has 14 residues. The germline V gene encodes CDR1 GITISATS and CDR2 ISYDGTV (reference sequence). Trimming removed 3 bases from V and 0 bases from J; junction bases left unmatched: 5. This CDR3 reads CALWEPLNYYKKLF. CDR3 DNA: TGTGCCTTGTGGGAGCCTTTGAATTATTATAAGAAACTCTTT.

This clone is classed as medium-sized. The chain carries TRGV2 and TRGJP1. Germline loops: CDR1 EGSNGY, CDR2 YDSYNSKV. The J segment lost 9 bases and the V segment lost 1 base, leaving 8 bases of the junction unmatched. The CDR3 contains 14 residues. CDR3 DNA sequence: TGTGCCACCTGGGACGGTTATAGGCGTTGGTTCAAGATATTT. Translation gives CATWDGYRRWFKIF.

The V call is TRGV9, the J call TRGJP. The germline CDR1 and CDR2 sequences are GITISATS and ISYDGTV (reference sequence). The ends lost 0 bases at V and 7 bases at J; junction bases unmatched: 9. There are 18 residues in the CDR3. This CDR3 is CALWEVTDNELGKKIKVF. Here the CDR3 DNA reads TGTGCCTTGTGGGAGGTGACGGACAATGAGTTGGGCAAAAAAATCAAGGTATTT.

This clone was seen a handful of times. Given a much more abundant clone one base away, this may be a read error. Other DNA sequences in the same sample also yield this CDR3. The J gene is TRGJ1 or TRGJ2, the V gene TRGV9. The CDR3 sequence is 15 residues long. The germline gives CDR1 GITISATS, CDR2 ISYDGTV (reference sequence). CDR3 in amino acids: CALWEVAFNYYKKLF. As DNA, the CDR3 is TGTGCCTTGTGGGAGGTGGCTTTTAATTATTATAAGAAGCTCTTT.

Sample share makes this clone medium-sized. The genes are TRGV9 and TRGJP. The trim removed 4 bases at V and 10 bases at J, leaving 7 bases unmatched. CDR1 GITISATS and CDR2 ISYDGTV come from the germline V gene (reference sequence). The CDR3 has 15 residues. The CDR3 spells CALWDGNLGKKIKVF. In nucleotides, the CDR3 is TGTGCCTTGTGGGACGGGAATTTGGGCAAAAAAATCAAGGTATTT.

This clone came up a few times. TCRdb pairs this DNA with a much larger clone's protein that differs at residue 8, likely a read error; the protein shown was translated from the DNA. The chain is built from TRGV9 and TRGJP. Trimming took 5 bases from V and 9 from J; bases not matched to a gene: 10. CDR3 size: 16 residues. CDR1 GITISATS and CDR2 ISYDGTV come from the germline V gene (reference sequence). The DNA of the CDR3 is TGTGCCTTGTGGGCGATAGGAGGGTTGGGCAAAAAAATCAAGGTATTT. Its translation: CALWAIGGLGKKIKVF.

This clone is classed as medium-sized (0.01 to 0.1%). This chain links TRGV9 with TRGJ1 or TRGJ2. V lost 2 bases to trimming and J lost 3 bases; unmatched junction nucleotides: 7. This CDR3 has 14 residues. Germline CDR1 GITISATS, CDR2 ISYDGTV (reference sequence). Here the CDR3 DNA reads TGTGCCTTGTGGGAGGCCCCCTCTTATTATAAGAAACTCTTT. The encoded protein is CALWEAPSYYKKLF.

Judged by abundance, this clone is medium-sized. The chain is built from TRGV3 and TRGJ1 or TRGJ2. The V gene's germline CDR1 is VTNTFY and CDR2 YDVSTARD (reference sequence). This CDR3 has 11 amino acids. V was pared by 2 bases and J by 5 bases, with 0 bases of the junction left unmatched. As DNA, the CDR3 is TGTGCCACCTGGGACAATTATAAGAAACTCTTT. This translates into CATWDNYKKLF.

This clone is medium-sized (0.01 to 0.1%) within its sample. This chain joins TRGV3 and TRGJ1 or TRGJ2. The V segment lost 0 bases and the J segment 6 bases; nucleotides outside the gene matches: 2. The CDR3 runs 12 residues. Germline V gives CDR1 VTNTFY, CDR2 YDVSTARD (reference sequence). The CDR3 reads CATWDRPYKKLF. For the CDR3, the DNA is TGTGCCACCTGGGACAGGCCTTATAAGAAACTCTTT.

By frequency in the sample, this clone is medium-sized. CDR3 sequence reads: CATWDTCTDYYKKLF. In nucleotides, the CDR3 is TGTGCCACCTGGGATACTTGCACGGATTATTATAAGAAACTCTTT. The V call is TRGV8, the J call TRGJ1 or TRGJ2. Germline V lookup: CDR1 VENAVY, CDR2 YDSYNSRV. The CDR3 is 15 residues long. V lost 2 bases and J lost 2; bases outside the gene matches: 9.

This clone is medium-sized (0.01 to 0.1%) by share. The CDR3 loop is CALWEVGVKIF. The DNA for the CDR3 is TGTGCCTTGTGGGAGGTGGGGGTCAAGATATTT. This chain uses TRGV9 with TRGJP1. CDR1 is GITISATS and CDR2 is ISYDGTV in the germline V gene (reference sequence). This CDR3 contains 11 residues. Trimming at V came to 0 bases and at J to 15 bases, leaving 4 bases not matched to a gene.

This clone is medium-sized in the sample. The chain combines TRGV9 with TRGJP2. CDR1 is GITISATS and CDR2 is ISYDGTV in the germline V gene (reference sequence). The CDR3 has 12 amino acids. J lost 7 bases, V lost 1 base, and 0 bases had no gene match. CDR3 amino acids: CALWEVDWIKTF. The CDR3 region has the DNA TGTGCCTTGTGGGAGGTTGATTGGATCAAGACGTTT.

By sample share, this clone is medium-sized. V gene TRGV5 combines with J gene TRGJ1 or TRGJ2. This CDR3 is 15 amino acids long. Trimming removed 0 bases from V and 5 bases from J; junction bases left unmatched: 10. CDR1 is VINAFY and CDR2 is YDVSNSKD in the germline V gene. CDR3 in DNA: TGTGCCACCTGGGACAGGAACGAGTGCGATTATAAGAAACTCTTT. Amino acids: CATWDRNECDYKKLF.

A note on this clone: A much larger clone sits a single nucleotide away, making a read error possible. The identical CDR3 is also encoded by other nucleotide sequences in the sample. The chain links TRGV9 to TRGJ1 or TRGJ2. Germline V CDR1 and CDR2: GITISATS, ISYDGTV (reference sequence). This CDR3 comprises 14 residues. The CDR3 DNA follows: TGCGCCTTGTGGGAGGTGGGAGATTATTATAAGAAACTCTTT. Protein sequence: CALWEVGDYYKKLF.

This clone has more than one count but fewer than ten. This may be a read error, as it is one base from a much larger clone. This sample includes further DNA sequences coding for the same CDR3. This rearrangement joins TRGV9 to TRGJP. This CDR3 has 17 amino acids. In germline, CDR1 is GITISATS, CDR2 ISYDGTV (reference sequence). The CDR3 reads CALWEAQQELGKKIKVF. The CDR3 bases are TGTGCCCTGTGGGAGGCCCAACAAGAGTTGGGCAAAAAAATCAAGGTATTT.

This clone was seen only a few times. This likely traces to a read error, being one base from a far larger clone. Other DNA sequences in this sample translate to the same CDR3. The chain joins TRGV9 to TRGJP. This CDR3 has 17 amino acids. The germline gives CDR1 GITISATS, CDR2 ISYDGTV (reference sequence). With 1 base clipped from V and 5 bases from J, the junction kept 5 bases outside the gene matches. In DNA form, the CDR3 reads TGTGCCTTGTGGGAGGTACAAAAAGAGTTGGGCAAAAAAATCAAGGTATTT. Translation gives CALWEVQKELGKKIKVF.

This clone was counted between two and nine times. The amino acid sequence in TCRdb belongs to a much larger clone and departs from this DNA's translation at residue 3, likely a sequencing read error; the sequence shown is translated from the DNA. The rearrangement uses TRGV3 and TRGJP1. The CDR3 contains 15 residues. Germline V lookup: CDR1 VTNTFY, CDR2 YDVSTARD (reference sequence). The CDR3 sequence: CAAWDRPPTGWFKIF. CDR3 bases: TGTGCCGCCTGGGACAGGCCTCCCACTGGTTGGTTCAAGATATTT.

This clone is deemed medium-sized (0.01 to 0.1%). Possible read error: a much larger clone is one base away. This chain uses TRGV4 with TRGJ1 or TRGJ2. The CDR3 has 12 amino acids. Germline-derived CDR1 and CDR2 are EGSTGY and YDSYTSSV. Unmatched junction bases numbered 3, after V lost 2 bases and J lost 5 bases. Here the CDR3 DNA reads TGTGCCACCTGGGATGACGATTATAAGAAACTCTTT. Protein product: CATWDDDYKKLF.

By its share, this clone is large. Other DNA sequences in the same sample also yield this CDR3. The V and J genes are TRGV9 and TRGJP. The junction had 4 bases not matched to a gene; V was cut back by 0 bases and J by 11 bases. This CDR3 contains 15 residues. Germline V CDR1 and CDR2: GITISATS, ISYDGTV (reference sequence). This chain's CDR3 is CALWEVLVGKKIKVF. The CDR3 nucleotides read TGTGCCTTGTGGGAGGTGTTGGTGGGCAAAAAAATCAAGGTATTT.